The present T cell receptor beta chain was sequenced within a study of control samples from healthy donors and cancer patients. This CDR3 has 15 residues. Trimming removed 3 bases from V and 0 bases from J, with 12 bases in between. Germline values: CDR1 KGHSH, CDR2 LQKENI. TCRdb keeps only in-frame clones here, not all; method: immunoSEQ multiplex PCR. The sample lists about 130,000 clones, 85% to 95% occurring once. This sequence was found in a man aged 80 or over with head and neck cancer. The sample consisted of PBMCs. This rearrangement joins TRBV18 to TRBJ2-7, with D perhaps TRBD1 (6 bases). The CDR3 sequence is CASSPDRSNSYEQYF. The CDR3 nucleotides read TGTGCCAGCTCACCCGACAGGAGCAACTCCTACGAGCAGTACTTC.